Listed below are T cell receptor beta chains from one sample, sequenced in a study of T cell responses to AZD1222 COVID-19 vaccine. This table comes from immunoSEQ multiplex PCR, and its TCRdb copy is limited to in-frame clones, with some not included. The sample shows about 83,000 clones, 88% of them seen only once. The specimen was peripheral blood, collected on day 0 of MenACWY control vaccination. These receptors were obtained from an adult in good health. CDR3s include the opening cysteine and the closing phenylalanine or tryptophan. The D gene is left open where the match is weak. For some rows the clone size is stated as once, few or many, or as a class when expanded; others skip it.

size: NA; V: TRBV28; D: NA; J: TRBJ1-5; DNA: TGTGCCAGCAGCCTTATCAGGCAGCCCCAGCATTTT; CDR3: CASSLIRQPQHF
size: NA; V: TRBV5-1; D: TRBD1; J: TRBJ2-4; DNA: TGCGCCAGCAGTTTGGGAGACGGGACAGGGATTAACATTCAGTACTTC; CDR3: CASSLGDGTGINIQYF
size: NA; V: TRBV12-3/TRBV12-4; D: NA; J: TRBJ1-1; DNA: TGTGCCAGCAGTTTACAATACACTGAAGCTTTCTTT; CDR3: CASSLQYTEAFF
size: NA; V: TRBV19; D: TRBD1; J: TRBJ1-1; DNA: TGTGCCAGTAATTTACGCGGGACAGGGGGCGTCGGCACTGAAGCTTTCTTT; CDR3: CASNLRGTGGVGTEAFF
size: NA; V: TRBV4-1; D: NA; J: TRBJ2-7; DNA: TGCGCCAGCAGCCAAGTCTCAGGGGAATACTACGAGCAGTACTTC; CDR3: CASSQVSGEYYEQYF
size: NA; V: TRBV28; D: NA; J: TRBJ1-5; DNA: TGTGCCAGCACCCCGGGAGGGGCGGATAGCAATCAGCCCCAGCATTTT; CDR3: CASTPGGADSNQPQHF
size: NA; V: TRBV29-1; D: NA; J: TRBJ1-2; DNA: TGCAGCGTCGTTAGGGTGGACTATGGCTACACCTTC; CDR3: CSVVRVDYGYTF
size: NA; V: TRBV5-1; D: TRBD2; J: TRBJ2-7; DNA: TGCGCCAGCAGCGTTATGACTAGCGGAGTCTACGAGCAGTACTTC; CDR3: CASSVMTSGVYEQYF
size: NA; V: TRBV19; D: NA; J: TRBJ1-3; DNA: TGTGCCAGTAGGATCATCTACTCTGGAAACACCATATATTTT; CDR3: CASRIIYSGNTIYF
size: NA; V: TRBV6-5; D: TRBD1; J: TRBJ1-5; DNA: TGTGCCACCGGACAGGAGGGTCAGCCCCAGCATTTT; CDR3: CATGQEGQPQHF
size: NA; V: TRBV21-1; D: NA; J: TRBJ2-5; DNA: TGTGCCAGCAGCTGGGGGACTAGCGGGAGTTTTCAAGAGACCCAGTACTTC; CDR3: CASSWGTSGSFQETQYF
size: NA; V: TRBV7-2; D: TRBD1; J: TRBJ1-3; DNA: TGTGCCAGCAGCTTAGCCAGGGGGCAAGGTAGCTCTGGAAACACCATATATTTT; CDR3: CASSLARGQGSSGNTIYF
size: NA; V: TRBV5-4; D: TRBD2; J: TRBJ2-7; DNA: TGTGCCAGCAGCTTGGTGGGGACTAACTCCTACGAGCAGTACTTC; CDR3: CASSLVGTNSYEQYF
size: NA; V: TRBV18; D: TRBD1; J: TRBJ1-6; DNA: TGTGCCAGCTCCGGGACAGGAAAGGGTTCACCCCTCCACTTT; CDR3: CASSGTGKGSPLHF
size: NA; V: TRBV9; D: TRBD2; J: TRBJ2-3; DNA: TGTGCCAGCAGCGCCCCCGGGACTAGGTCGGGTACGCAGTATTTT; CDR3: CASSAPGTRSGTQYF
size: NA; V: TRBV18; D: NA; J: TRBJ2-7; DNA: TGTGCCAGCTCCGAGCCCCCAGGTCCCTACGAGCAGTACTTC; CDR3: CASSEPPGPYEQYF
size: NA; V: TRBV9; D: TRBD2; J: TRBJ2-7; DNA: TGTGCCAGCAGCCCTACTAGCGGGAGGGTCTCCTACGAGCAGTACTTC; CDR3: CASSPTSGRVSYEQYF
size: NA; V: TRBV20-1; D: NA; J: TRBJ1-4; DNA: TGCAGTGCTAGTGCGGGAACTCATAATGAAAAACTGTTTTTT; CDR3: CSASAGTHNEKLFF
size: NA; V: TRBV6-5; D: NA; J: TRBJ2-1; DNA: TGTGCCAGCAGTTCCCCCTTCGGACCCGTCTATGAGCAGTTCTTC; CDR3: CASSSPFGPVYEQFF
size: NA; V: TRBV25-1; D: TRBD1; J: TRBJ1-6; DNA: TGTGCCAGCAGTGAAGACAGGGGGCAGGATTCACCCCTCCACTTT; CDR3: CASSEDRGQDSPLHF
size: NA; V: TRBV28; D: NA; J: TRBJ2-7; DNA: TGTGCCAGCACCGCCCATGGTGAGACAAGGGGCTACGAGCAGTACTTC; CDR3: CASTAHGETRGYEQYF
size: NA; V: TRBV28; D: NA; J: TRBJ2-7; DNA: TGTGCCAGCAGTTCAGGACAGCTCTACGAGCAGTACTTC; CDR3: CASSSGQLYEQYF
size: NA; V: TRBV18; D: NA; J: TRBJ1-6; DNA: TGTGCCAGCTCCCTAGGGCAGGGCGCTAATTCACCCCTCCACTTT; CDR3: CASSLGQGANSPLHF
size: NA; V: TRBV18; D: NA; J: TRBJ2-1; DNA: TGTGCCAGCTCACCGCTGGCGGGGGCCGCCTACAATGAGCAGTTCTTC; CDR3: CASSPLAGAAYNEQFF
size: NA; V: TRBV24-1; D: TRBD2; J: TRBJ2-1; DNA: TGTGCCACCAGTGACCTAGCGGGAGGGTCTCCCAACGAGCAGTTCTTC; CDR3: CATSDLAGGSPNEQFF
size: NA; V: TRBV27; D: NA; J: TRBJ2-1; DNA: TGTGCCAGCAGTTTATCGATCGAAAGCTCCTACAATGAGCAGTTCTTC; CDR3: CASSLSIESSYNEQFF
size: NA; V: TRBV2; D: NA; J: TRBJ2-1; DNA: TGTGCCAGCTCGACAGTACCCCTTGGGGTGGAGCAGTTCTTC; CDR3: CASSTVPLGVEQFF
size: few; V: TRBV28; D: NA; J: TRBJ1-2; DNA: TGTGCCAGCAGTTTATGGACGGGGAACTATGGCTACACCTTC; CDR3: CASSLWTGNYGYTF
size: NA; V: TRBV5-1; D: NA; J: TRBJ1-5; DNA: TGCGCCAGCAGCTTGACAGGAGATTATAGCAATCAGCCCCAGCATTTT; CDR3: CASSLTGDYSNQPQHF
size: NA; V: TRBV29-1; D: NA; J: TRBJ2-5; DNA: TGCAGCGTTGAACCCAGGGTTGAGACCCAGTACTTC; CDR3: CSVEPRVETQYF
size: NA; V: TRBV2; D: TRBD1; J: TRBJ1-4; DNA: TGTGCCAGGGGGACAGGGGGCGAGGAAAAACTGTTTTTT; CDR3: CARGTGGEEKLFF
size: NA; V: TRBV7-9; D: NA; J: TRBJ1-1; DNA: TGTGCCAGCAGCTTAGTTACGAACACTGAAGCTTTCTTT; CDR3: CASSLVTNTEAFF
size: NA; V: TRBV5-4; D: NA; J: TRBJ2-7; DNA: TGTGCCAGCAGCTTGGCCGGCTCCTACGAGCAGTACTTC; CDR3: CASSLAGSYEQYF
size: once; V: TRBV6-5; D: TRBD1; J: TRBJ1-4; DNA: TGTGCCAGCAGTCCTTGGACAGGGTTAGATGAAAAACTGTTTTTT; CDR3: CASSPWTGLDEKLFF
size: few; V: TRBV10-2; D: NA; J: TRBJ2-5; DNA: TGCGCCAGCAAGGAGGAGACCCAGTACTTC; CDR3: CASKEETQYF
size: NA; V: TRBV6-5; D: NA; J: TRBJ1-3; DNA: TGTGCCAGCAGTTACTTACGGGACTTTCCTGGAAACACCATATATTTT; CDR3: CASSYLRDFPGNTIYF
size: NA; V: TRBV28; D: TRBD1; J: TRBJ2-3; DNA: TGTGCCAGCAGTCTAGGGACAGGGGGCACAGATACGCAGTATTTT; CDR3: CASSLGTGGTDTQYF
size: NA; V: TRBV6-2/TRBV6-3; D: TRBD1; J: TRBJ2-7; DNA: TGTGCCAGCAGTTTCACCGGGACAGGGGACTACGAGCAGTACTTC; CDR3: CASSFTGTGDYEQYF
size: NA; V: TRBV10-3; D: TRBD1; J: TRBJ1-1; DNA: TGTGCCATCAGTTTAGGGACAGCCAATGAAGCTTTCTTT; CDR3: CAISLGTANEAFF
size: once; V: TRBV30; D: NA; J: TRBJ1-2; DNA: TGTGCCTGGAGTACAGGGCCGAACTATGGCTACACCTTC; CDR3: CAWSTGPNYGYTF
size: NA; V: TRBV5-5; D: NA; J: TRBJ1-3; DNA: TGTGCCAGCAGCTTGGTCTCAGCCTCTGGAAACACCATATATTTT; CDR3: CASSLVSASGNTIYF
size: once; V: TRBV6-2/TRBV6-3; D: NA; J: TRBJ1-3; DNA: TGTGCCAGCAGTTACGGGGTCTCTGGAAACACCATATATTTT; CDR3: CASSYGVSGNTIYF
size: once; V: TRBV28; D: TRBD2; J: TRBJ2-1; DNA: TGTGCCAGCAGGCTAGCGGGAGGCTTAAGAAATGAGCAGTTCTTC; CDR3: CASRLAGGLRNEQFF
size: NA; V: TRBV4-3; D: TRBD1; J: TRBJ2-2; DNA: TGCGCCAGCAGCCGTGACAGGGTAGGGACCGGGGAGCTGTTTTTT; CDR3: CASSRDRVGTGELFF
size: NA; V: TRBV19; D: TRBD2; J: TRBJ2-2; DNA: TGTGCCAGTAGGCGGATTGGCGGGGGAAACACCGGGGAGCTGTTTTTT; CDR3: CASRRIGGGNTGELFF
size: NA; V: TRBV15; D: NA; J: TRBJ1-3; DNA: TGTGCCACTCAGTGGGAGCGCGGAAACACCATATATTTT; CDR3: CATQWERGNTIYF
size: NA; V: TRBV6-5; D: TRBD1; J: TRBJ1-1; DNA: TGTGCCAGCAGTCTCCAGACAGGGTCGTGGACTGAAGCTTTCTTT; CDR3: CASSLQTGSWTEAFF
size: NA; V: TRBV28; D: TRBD1; J: TRBJ1-6; DNA: TGTGCCAGCAGTTCAAATACAGGGGGTGGTAATTCACCCCTCCACTTT; CDR3: CASSSNTGGGNSPLHF
size: NA; V: TRBV18; D: NA; J: TRBJ1-2; DNA: TGTGCCAGCTCACCCGCGGGACCATTCAGGGGTGGCTACACCTTC; CDR3: CASSPAGPFRGGYTF
size: NA; V: TRBV4-1; D: NA; J: TRBJ2-5; DNA: TGCGCCAGCAGCCAAGATTGGGGGTGGATCCAAGAGACCCAGTACTTC; CDR3: CASSQDWGWIQETQYF
size: NA; V: TRBV5-4; D: TRBD1; J: TRBJ1-4; DNA: TGTGCCAGCAGCCCGGACAGGGGTGAAAAACTGTTTTTT; CDR3: CASSPDRGEKLFF
size: NA; V: TRBV7-2; D: NA; J: TRBJ1-5; DNA: TGTGCCAGCAGCTTAGCGGGCAGGGGCGACCAGCCCCAGCATTTT; CDR3: CASSLAGRGDQPQHF
size: NA; V: TRBV19; D: NA; J: TRBJ1-2; DNA: TGTGCCAGTAGTCGTGATGGCTACACCTTC; CDR3: CASSRDGYTF
size: NA; V: TRBV28; D: TRBD1; J: TRBJ1-5; DNA: TGTGCCAGCAGTACAGGGGGGAGCAATCAGCCCCAGCATTTT; CDR3: CASSTGGSNQPQHF
size: NA; V: TRBV7-6; D: NA; J: TRBJ1-5; DNA: TGTGCCAGCAGCTTAGGTGGTGAGGCAGGCAATCAGCCCCAGCATTTT; CDR3: CASSLGGEAGNQPQHF